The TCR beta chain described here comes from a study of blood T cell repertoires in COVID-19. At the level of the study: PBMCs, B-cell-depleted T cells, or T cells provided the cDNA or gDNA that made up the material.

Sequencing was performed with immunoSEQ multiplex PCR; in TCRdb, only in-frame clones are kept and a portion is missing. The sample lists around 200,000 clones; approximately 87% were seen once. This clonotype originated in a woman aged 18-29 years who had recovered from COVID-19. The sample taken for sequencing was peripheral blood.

CDR3 DNA sequence: TGTGCCAGCAGTGAAGAGCGGGCACCCCTCCACTTT. It yields the protein CASSEERAPLHF. The J gene is TRBJ1-6, the V gene TRBV2; D is unresolved. Germline loops: CDR1 SNHLY, CDR2 FYNNEI. Trimming took 1 base from V and 11 from J, leaving 6 bases between them. The CDR3 sequence is 12 residues long.